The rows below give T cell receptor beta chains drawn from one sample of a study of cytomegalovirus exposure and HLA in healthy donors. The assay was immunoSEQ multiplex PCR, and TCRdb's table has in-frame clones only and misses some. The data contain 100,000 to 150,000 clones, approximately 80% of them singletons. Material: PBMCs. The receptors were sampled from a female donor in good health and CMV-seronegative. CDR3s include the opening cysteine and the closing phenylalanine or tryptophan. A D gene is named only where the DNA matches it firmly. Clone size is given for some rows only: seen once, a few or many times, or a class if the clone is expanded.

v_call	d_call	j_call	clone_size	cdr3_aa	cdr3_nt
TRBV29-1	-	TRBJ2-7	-	CSAIEYSLTYEQYF	TGCAGCGCAATTGAATACAGTCTAACGTACGAGCAGTACTTC
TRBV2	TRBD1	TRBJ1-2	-	CASRGQGDLYGYTF	TGTGCCAGCAGGGGACAGGGGGACCTCTATGGCTACACCTTC
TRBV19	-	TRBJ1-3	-	CASSTPPLSGNTIYF	TGTGCCAGTTCCACACCGCCTCTGTCTGGAAACACCATATATTTT
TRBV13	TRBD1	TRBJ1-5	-	CASSLRGGGRGLNQPQHF	TGTGCCAGCAGCCTCAGAGGGGGGGGCAGGGGGCTCAATCAGCCCCAGCATTTT
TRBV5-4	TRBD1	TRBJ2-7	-	CASSLAGQGVEQYF	TGTGCCAGCAGCTTGGCGGGACAGGGTGTCGAGCAGTACTTC
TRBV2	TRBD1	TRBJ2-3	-	CASSDRDRGDTQYF	TGTGCCAGCAGTGACCGAGACAGGGGAGATACGCAGTATTTT
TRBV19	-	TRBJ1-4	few	CASSTPGAAHPNEKLFF	TGTGCCAGTAGTACGCCAGGGGCCGCGCACCCAAATGAAAAACTGTTTTTT
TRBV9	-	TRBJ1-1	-	CASSVQGNTEAFF	TGTGCCAGCAGCGTACAGGGGAACACTGAAGCTTTCTTT
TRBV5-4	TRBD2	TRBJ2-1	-	CASSPVGSGANEQFF	TGTGCCAGCAGCCCGGTGGGGAGCGGGGCCAATGAGCAGTTCTTC
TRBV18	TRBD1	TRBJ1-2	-	CASSRTGTYGYTF	TGTGCCAGCTCTCGGACAGGGACCTATGGCTACACCTTC
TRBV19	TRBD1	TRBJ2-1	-	CASTASRGRNEQFF	TGTGCCAGTACCGCTAGCAGGGGGCGCAATGAGCAGTTCTTC
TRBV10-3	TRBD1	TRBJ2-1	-	CAISGDRGFGNEQFF	TGTGCCATCAGTGGGGACAGGGGGTTTGGGAATGAGCAGTTCTTC
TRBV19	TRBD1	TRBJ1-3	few	CASSLNRGVGNTIYF	TGTGCCAGTAGCTTAAACAGGGGGGTGGGAAACACCATATATTTT
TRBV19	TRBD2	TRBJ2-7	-	CASRIAGGPSYEQYF	TGTGCCAGTAGGATAGCGGGAGGACCCTCCTACGAGCAGTACTTC
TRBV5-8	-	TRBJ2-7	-	CASSSGTLYEQYF	TGTGCCAGCAGCTCCGGGACTCTGTACGAGCAGTACTTC
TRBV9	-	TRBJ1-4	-	CASSVAGDEKLFF	TGTGCCAGCAGCGTAGCGGGAGATGAAAAACTGTTTTTT
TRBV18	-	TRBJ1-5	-	CASSGDYSNQPQHF	TGTGCCAGCTCAGGAGATTATAGCAATCAGCCCCAGCATTTT
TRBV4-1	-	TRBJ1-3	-	CASSQDKWQGYSGNTIYF	TGCGCCAGCAGCCAAGATAAATGGCAGGGCTACTCTGGAAACACCATATATTTT
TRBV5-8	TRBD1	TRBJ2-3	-	CASSFPRTGGTTDTQYF	TGTGCCAGCAGCTTCCCGAGGACAGGGGGGACCACAGATACGCAGTATTTT
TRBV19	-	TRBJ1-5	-	CTSSNPRADQPQHF	TGTACCAGTAGTAATCCCAGGGCGGACCAGCCCCAGCATTTT
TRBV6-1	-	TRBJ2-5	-	CASSGVRRTLKETQYF	TGTGCCAGCAGTGGGGTTCGGAGGACGTTAAAAGAGACCCAGTACTTC
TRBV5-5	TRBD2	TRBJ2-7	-	CASSSAGGGSSYEQYF	TGTGCCAGCAGCTCGGCCGGGGGAGGGAGTTCCTACGAGCAGTACTTC
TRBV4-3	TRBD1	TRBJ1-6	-	CASSQVTGGPSPLHF	TGCGCCAGCAGCCAAGTGACAGGGGGTCCTTCACCCCTCCACTTT
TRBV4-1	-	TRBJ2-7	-	CASSQDGGQGIYEQYF	TGCGCCAGCAGCCAAGATGGTGGGCAGGGGATCTACGAGCAGTACTTC